Detailed here is one TCR beta chain. The CDR3 is made up of 14 amino acids. Germline assignment: CDR1 GTSNPN and CDR2 SVGIG (reference sequence). Trimming shortened V by 0 bases and J by 0 bases, and 7 bases separated the two germline ends. This sample was taken from a study of blood T cell repertoires in COVID-19. Overall study: COVID-19 samples from acute and convalescent phases originated in the United States, Italy and Spain. T cells, B-cell-depleted T cells, or PBMCs supplied cDNA or gDNA.

Original data processing: Estimation of nucleated cell counts was performed using reference gene primer amplification. Clones were sequenced by immunoSEQ multiplex PCR, and TCRdb holds only the in-frame ones, with some missing. D and trimming were read from the DNA, whereas the V and J calls and clone size are those reported in that table. This sample carries about 330,000 clones, 65% to 85% of them seen once, and the ten largest clones take approximately 1.1%. This clonotype originated in a woman aged 45-65 years with acute or convalescent COVID-19. The chain couples TRBV30 to TRBJ2-3; D gene uncertain. Source material: peripheral blood. CDR3 sequence (DNA): TGTGCCTGGAGTGTTGGAGATAGCACAGATACGCAGTATTTT. Protein sequence: CAWSVGDSTDTQYF. The full variable domain, rest sourced from reference TRBV30 and TRBJ2-3, is SQTIHQWPATLVQPVGSPLSLECTVEGTSNPNLYWYRQAAGRGLQLLFYSVGIGQISSEVPQNLSASRPQDRQFILSSKKLLLSDSGFYLCAWSVGDSTDTQYFGPGTRLTVL.